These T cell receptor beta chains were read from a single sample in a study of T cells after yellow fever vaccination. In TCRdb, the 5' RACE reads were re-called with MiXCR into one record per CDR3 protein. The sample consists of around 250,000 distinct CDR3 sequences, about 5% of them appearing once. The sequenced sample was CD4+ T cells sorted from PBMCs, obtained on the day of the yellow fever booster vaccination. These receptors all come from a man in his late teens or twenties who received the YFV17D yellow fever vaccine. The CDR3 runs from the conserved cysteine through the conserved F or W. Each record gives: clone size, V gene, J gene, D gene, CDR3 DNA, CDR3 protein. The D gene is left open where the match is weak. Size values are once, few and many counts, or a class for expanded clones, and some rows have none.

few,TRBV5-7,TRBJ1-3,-,TGTGCCAGCAGCCGAGGTCCCTCTGGAAACACCATATATTTT,CASSRGPSGNTIYF
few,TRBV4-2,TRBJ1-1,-,TGTGCCAGCAGCCAAGGGGTCGGAGCTTTCTTT,CASSQGVGAFF
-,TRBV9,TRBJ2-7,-,TGTGCCAGCAGCGTAGGTGAGAGGGGCCTAAGCTTC,CASSVGERGLSF
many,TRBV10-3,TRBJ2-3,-,TGTGCCATCAGTTCCCCCTCAGCCTCGGCAGATACGCAGTATTTT,CAISSPSASADTQYF
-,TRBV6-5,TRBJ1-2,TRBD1,TGTGCCAGCAGTTACTCCCGGGACAGGGGACGATCTAACTATGGCTACACCTTC,CASSYSRDRGRSNYGYTF
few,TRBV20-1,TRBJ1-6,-,TGCAGTGCGCATCCGGGGCCTATTAATTCACCCCTCCACTTT,CSAHPGPINSPLHF
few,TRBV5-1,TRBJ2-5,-,TGCGCCAGCAGCTTCGTAGTTCAGGAAGAGACCCAGTACTTC,CASSFVVQEETQYF
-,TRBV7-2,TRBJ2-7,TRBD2,TGTGCCAGCAGCCCTAGGCCCCCGGGAGGCGAGCAGTACTTC,CASSPRPPGGEQYF
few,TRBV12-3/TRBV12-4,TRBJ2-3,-,TGTGCCAGCAGTTTAGGGCGACTAGGTTCAGATACGCAGTATTTT,CASSLGRLGSDTQYF
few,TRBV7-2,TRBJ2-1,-,TGTGCCAGCAGCTTTTTTCAGGGGAGAGAGCAGTTCTTC,CASSFFQGREQFF
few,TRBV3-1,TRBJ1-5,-,TGTGCCAGCAGCAGCGGGACTTCCTATAGCAATCAGCCCCAGCATTTT,CASSSGTSYSNQPQHF
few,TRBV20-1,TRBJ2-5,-,TGCAGTGCTAGACACCACGGGGAAGAGACCCAGTACTTC,CSARHHGEETQYF
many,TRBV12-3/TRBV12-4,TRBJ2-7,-,TGTGCCAGCAGTTTAGTAGGGGGGACATACGAGCAGTACTTC,CASSLVGGTYEQYF
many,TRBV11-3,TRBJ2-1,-,TGTGCCAGCAGCTTAAGAGGGGCCAATGAGCAGTTCTTC,CASSLRGANEQFF
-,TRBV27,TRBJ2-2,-,TGTGCCAGCAAACCCTGGCCTTCGAACACCGGGGAGCTGTTTTTT,CASKPWPSNTGELFF
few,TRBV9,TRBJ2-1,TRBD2,TGTGCCAGCAGCGTGAGCGGGGGCCACTACAATGAGCAGTTCTTC,CASSVSGGHYNEQFF
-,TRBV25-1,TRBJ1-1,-,TGTGCCAGCAGTGAAAACGTAGTTCGTCAGGCTTTCTTT,CASSENVVRQAFF
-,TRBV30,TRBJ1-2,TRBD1,TGTGCCTGGAGTGTAAGGGGGACAGGGGTTGTCTATGGCTACACCTTC,CAWSVRGTGVVYGYTF
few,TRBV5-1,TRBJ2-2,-,TGCGCCAGCAGCTCCCACACCAAGCCCACCGGGGAGCTGTTTTTT,CASSSHTKPTGELFF
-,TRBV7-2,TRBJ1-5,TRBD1,TGTGCCAGTACCAGCGGGACAGGCAATCAGCCCCAGCATTTT,CASTSGTGNQPQHF
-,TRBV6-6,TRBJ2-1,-,TGTGCCAGCAGTTACTTTCGGTGGAATGAGCAGTTCTTC,CASSYFRWNEQFF
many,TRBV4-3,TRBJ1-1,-,TGCGCCAGCACCCCAATCATGGGCAGCACTGAAGCTTTCTTT,CASTPIMGSTEAFF